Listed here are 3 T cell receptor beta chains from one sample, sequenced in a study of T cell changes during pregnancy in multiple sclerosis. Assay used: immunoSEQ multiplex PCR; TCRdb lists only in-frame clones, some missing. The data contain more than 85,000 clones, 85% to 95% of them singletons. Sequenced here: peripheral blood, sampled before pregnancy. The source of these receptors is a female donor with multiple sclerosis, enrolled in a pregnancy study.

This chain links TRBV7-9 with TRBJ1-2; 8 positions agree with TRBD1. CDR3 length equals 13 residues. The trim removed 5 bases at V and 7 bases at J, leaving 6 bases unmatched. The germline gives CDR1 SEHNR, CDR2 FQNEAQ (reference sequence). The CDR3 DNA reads TGTGCCAGCAGCCCGAGGACAGGGATTGGCTACACCTTC. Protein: CASSPRTGIGYTF.

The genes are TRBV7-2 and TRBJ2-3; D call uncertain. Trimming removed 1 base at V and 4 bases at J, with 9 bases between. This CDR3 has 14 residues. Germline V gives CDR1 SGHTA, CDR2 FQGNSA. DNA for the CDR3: TGTGCCAGCAGCTTAGTCCGGCTAGCAGATACGCAGTATTTT. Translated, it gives CASSLVRLADTQYF.

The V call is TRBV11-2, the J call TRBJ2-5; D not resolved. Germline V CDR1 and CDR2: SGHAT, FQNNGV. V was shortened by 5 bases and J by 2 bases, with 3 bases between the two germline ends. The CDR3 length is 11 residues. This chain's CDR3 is CASSLQETQYF. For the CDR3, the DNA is TGTGCCAGCAGCCTACAAGAGACCCAGTACTTC.